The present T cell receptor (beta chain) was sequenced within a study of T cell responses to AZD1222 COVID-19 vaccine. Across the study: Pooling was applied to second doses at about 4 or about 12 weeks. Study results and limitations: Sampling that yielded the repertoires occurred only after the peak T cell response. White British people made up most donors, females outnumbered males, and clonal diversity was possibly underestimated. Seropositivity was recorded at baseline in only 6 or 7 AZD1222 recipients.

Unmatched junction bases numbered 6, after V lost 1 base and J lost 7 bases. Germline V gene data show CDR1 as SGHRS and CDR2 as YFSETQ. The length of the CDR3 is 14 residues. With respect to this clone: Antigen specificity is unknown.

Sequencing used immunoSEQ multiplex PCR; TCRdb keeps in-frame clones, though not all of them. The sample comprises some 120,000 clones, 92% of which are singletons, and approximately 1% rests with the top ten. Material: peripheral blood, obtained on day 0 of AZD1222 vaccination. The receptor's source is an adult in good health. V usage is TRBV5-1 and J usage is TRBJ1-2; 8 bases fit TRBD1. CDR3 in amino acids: CASSLSAGGVGYTF. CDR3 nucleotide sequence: TGCGCCAGCAGCTTGAGTGCAGGGGGCGTTGGCTACACCTTC.